The 21 T cell receptor beta chains in this list originate from one sample, sequenced in a study of OX40 agonist ivuxolimab in advanced cancers. The protocol was immunoSEQ multiplex PCR, while the TCRdb copy is restricted to in-frame clones and leaves out a portion. The sample holds about 71,000 clones; roughly nine tenths are singletons and the top ten take approximately 14%. The material sequenced was CD4+ or CD8+ T cells sorted from blood, taken in a trial of the OX40 agonist ivuxolimab. These receptors were obtained from an adult with an advanced solid tumor such as melanoma, head and neck, liver or kidney cancer.

In this sample, this clone turned up a few times. The V and J genes are TRBV5-6 and TRBJ2-3; the D is unclear. CDR3 length equals 14 residues. Trimming took 3 bases from V and 6 from J, leaving 14 bases between them. In germline, CDR1 is SGHDT, CDR2 YYEEEE. This CDR3 is CASSSSSSTDTQYF. The CDR3 DNA reads TGTGCCAGCAGCTCCTCTAGTAGTACGGATACGCAGTATTTT.

In its sample, this clone was seen many times. The rearrangement uses TRBV5-1 and TRBJ1-5; TRBD1 might be the D (5 bases). The V end was cut by 0 bases, the J end by 2 bases, with 9 bases between. CDR1 is SGHRS and CDR2 is YFSETQ in the germline V gene. The CDR3 loop spans 15 amino acids. CDR3 in amino acids: CASSLDWGGNQPQHF. CDR3 coding DNA: TGCGCCAGCAGCTTGGACTGGGGGGGCAATCAGCCCCAGCATTTT.

CDR3 DNA sequence: TGTGCCAGCAGCTCGGACCAGCCTCTACCGGAATTCTTC. It yields the protein CASSSDQPLPEFF. The chain links TRBV5-6 to TRBJ2-1; D ambiguous. The V end lost 3 bases, the J end lost 16 bases, and 20 bases lay between the germline ends. This CDR3 is built from 13 residues. Germline V gene lookup returns CDR1 SGHDT and CDR2 YYEEEE.

The genes are TRBV6-6 and TRBJ1-1; D is ambiguous. V lost 2 bases to trimming and J lost 11 bases, with 12 bases between them. From germline, CDR1 is MNHNY and CDR2 SVGAGI (reference sequence). This CDR3 spans 12 amino acids. The CDR3 region is CASSYIGRLAFF. CDR3 nucleotides: TGTGCCAGCAGTTACATAGGTCGGTTGGCTTTCTTT.

The chain couples TRBV19 to TRBJ2-1; D gene uncertain. This CDR3 is built from 13 residues. Trimming stripped 7 bases from V and 3 bases from J, with 10 bases between. CDR1 is LNHDA, CDR2 SQIVND, per germline (reference sequence). CDR3 loop: CASKEWHYNEQFF. In nucleotides, the CDR3 is TGTGCCAGTAAGGAATGGCACTACAATGAGCAGTTCTTC.

V and J are TRBV5-1 and TRBJ1-1; no clear D gene. CDR3 length: 15 amino acids. Germline-derived CDR1 and CDR2 are SGHRS and YFSETQ. V dropped 4 bases and J dropped 0 bases, with 13 bases sitting between them. Here the CDR3 reads CASSEENQVNTEAFF. In DNA, the CDR3 is TGCGCCAGCAGCGAGGAGAACCAGGTGAACACTGAAGCTTTCTTT.

The CDR3 spells CSVGGNEQFF. CDR3 nucleotide sequence: TGCAGCGTTGGAGGCAATGAGCAGTTCTTC. This chain links TRBV29-1 with TRBJ2-1; D is uncertain. The ends were cut back, 4 bases at V and 6 bases at J, with 4 bases in the middle. Germline V lookup: CDR1 SQVTM, CDR2 ANQGSEA. CDR3 size: 10 residues.

J is TRBJ2-3 and V is TRBV2; 13 bases map to TRBD2. J was trimmed by 1 base and V by 8 bases; bases with no gene match: 3. The CDR3 contains 15 residues. Germline V gene data show CDR1 as SNHLY and CDR2 as FYNNEI. The CDR3 bases are TGTGCCAGCCGGACTAGCGGGAGAGGCACAGATACGCAGTATTTT. Amino acids: CASRTSGRGTDTQYF.

The chain recombines TRBV19 with TRBJ2-1; 13 nucleotides line up with TRBD2. The J segment lost 11 bases and the V segment lost 5 bases, leaving 6 bases of the junction unmatched. Germline V gene lookup returns CDR1 LNHDA and CDR2 SQIVND (reference sequence). This CDR3 has 14 amino acids. The CDR3 coding sequence is TGTGCCAGTAGTCATGGACTAGCGGGAGACCAGCAGTTCTTC. Translation gives CASSHGLAGDQQFF.

The chain joins TRBV13 to TRBJ2-1, with D unresolved. Trimming shortened V by 0 bases and J by 10 bases, and 13 bases separated the two germline ends. Germline values: CDR1 PRHDT, CDR2 FYEKMQ (reference sequence). CDR3 length: 14 amino acids. In nucleotides, the CDR3 is TGTGCCAGCAGCTTAGGATTTAGTAGACCCGAGCAGTTCTTC. As protein: CASSLGFSRPEQFF. Complete variable domain (other parts from reference TRBV13 and TRBJ2-1): AAGVIQSPRHLIKEKRETATLKCYPIPRHDTVYWYQQGPGQDPQFLISFYEKMQSDKGSIPDRFSAQQFSDYHSELNMSSLELGDSALYFCASSLGFSRPEQFFGPGTRLTVL.

CDR3 loop: CASSPYDLDYEQYF. CDR3 in DNA: TGTGCCAGCAGCCCTTATGACCTCGACTACGAGCAGTACTTC. The chain employs TRBV28 and TRBJ2-7; D is ambiguous. This CDR3 is built from 14 residues. Germline V CDR1 and CDR2: MDHEN, SYDVKM. V was pared by 6 bases and J by 3 bases, with 15 bases between.

This sequence joins TRBV28 and TRBJ1-4, with TRBD1 matching 8 bases. The CDR3 runs to 15 residues. The V gene end was trimmed by 5 bases and the J gene end by 7 bases; junction bases not matched to a gene: 9. In germline, CDR1 is MDHEN, CDR2 SYDVKM. CDR3 sequence: CASSPTGTGSEKLFF. The CDR3 nucleotides are TGTGCCAGCAGTCCCACCGGGACAGGAAGTGAAAAACTGTTTTTT.

The chain carries TRBV27 and TRBJ2-3; 8 positions agree with TRBD2. Germline V CDR1 and CDR2: MNHEY, SMNVEV (reference sequence). V shed 3 bases, J shed 0 bases, and the junction held 5 bases outside the gene matches. The CDR3 has 16 residues. CDR3 region: CASSFVAGSSTDTQYF. CDR3 bases: TGTGCCAGCAGTTTCGTAGCGGGATCGAGCACAGATACGCAGTATTTT.

This chain links TRBV4-3 with TRBJ2-5; 7 bases align to TRBD2. The germline V gene has CDR1 LGHNA and CDR2 YSLEER. The trim removed 1 base at V and 2 bases at J, leaving 7 bases unmatched. The CDR3 has 16 amino acids. For the CDR3, the DNA is TGCGCCAGCAGCCAAGGACTCGCGGGAGAACAAGAGACCCAGTACTTC. It codes for CASSQGLAGEQETQYF.

This chain links TRBV13 with TRBJ1-1, with a possible D match to TRBD1 (5 bases). Trimming took 7 bases from V and 4 from J, leaving 16 bases between them. Germline V gene data show CDR1 as PRHDT and CDR2 as FYEKMQ (reference sequence). The CDR3 covers 14 residues. CDR3 loop: CASTAGHGGTEAFF. The DNA for the CDR3 is TGTGCCAGCACCGCCGGACACGGCGGCACTGAAGCTTTCTTT.

V and J are TRBV7-2 and TRBJ2-3; tentatively, D is TRBD1 or TRBD2 (5 bases each). CDR3 length: 15 residues. The germline V gene has CDR1 SGHTA and CDR2 FQGNSA. V was pared by 3 bases and J by 1 base, with 11 bases between. In DNA, the CDR3 is TGTGCCAGCAGCTTTGGGGGTCCAGGCACAGATACGCAGTATTTT. Its translation: CASSFGGPGTDTQYF.

This chain uses TRBV19 with TRBJ2-7; 9 bases fit TRBD1. CDR3 length: 15 residues. The germline V gene has CDR1 LNHDA and CDR2 SQIVND (reference sequence). J was trimmed by 2 bases and V by 10 bases; bases with no gene match: 12. In nucleotides, the CDR3 is TGTGCCACCCCCCGGGACAGGGAAGGGGCCTACGAGCAGTACTTC. This encodes CATPRDREGAYEQYF.

This clone was detected once. The chain joins TRBV5-6 to TRBJ2-2, with TRBD1 matching 7 bases. The junction had 5 bases not matched to a gene; V was cut back by 0 bases and J by 6 bases. The CDR3 length is 15 residues. Germline-derived CDR1 and CDR2 are SGHDT and YYEEEE. The CDR3 coding sequence is TGTGCCAGCAGCTTGGGACAGGGCGGCGCCGGGGAGCTGTTTTTT. Its translation is CASSLGQGGAGELFF.

The chain employs TRBV9 and TRBJ2-1, with TRBD2 as a possible D gene (5 bases). The V end was cut by 3 bases, the J end by 7 bases, with 8 bases between. The CDR3 spans 12 residues. Germline lookup yields CDR1 SGDLS and CDR2 YYNGEE. DNA for the CDR3: TGTGCCAGCAGCGCCCGGGATAATGAGCAGTTCTTC. As protein: CASSARDNEQFF.

The CDR3 sequence: CASSSPGTGKWNTEAFF. The CDR3 nucleotides read TGTGCCAGCAGTTCCCCCGGGACAGGGAAATGGAACACTGAAGCTTTCTTT. The chain is built from TRBV27 and TRBJ1-1; the match to TRBD1 covers 9 bases. The CDR3 sequence is 17 residues long. The germline gives CDR1 MNHEY, CDR2 SMNVEV (reference sequence). After removal of 4 bases from V and 1 base from J, the junction contained 10 bases not matched to a gene.

J is TRBJ2-1 and V is TRBV7-6; TRBD2 might be the D (5 bases). V was shortened by 7 bases and J by 0 bases, with 13 bases between the two germline ends. This CDR3 has 15 residues. Germline V gene sequence: CDR1 SGHVS, CDR2 FNYEAQ. CDR3 sequence: CASTESTSSYNEQFF. The CDR3 DNA follows: TGTGCCAGCACCGAATCCACTAGCTCCTACAATGAGCAGTTCTTC.